The next 24 T cell receptor beta chains were all read from a single sample in a study of blood T cell repertoires in COVID-19. TCRdb keeps only in-frame clones here, not all; method: immunoSEQ multiplex PCR. The table has approximately 500,000 clones, 85% to 90% seen once; the top ten hold around 0.92%. The sequenced sample consisted of peripheral blood. All receptors derive from a man aged 18 to 30 with COVID-19, enrolled during active disease.

V and J are TRBV29-1 and TRBJ2-1, with 7 bases identical to TRBD1. Germline V gene sequence: CDR1 SQVTM, CDR2 ANQGSEA. V lost 7 bases to trimming and J lost 10 bases; unmatched junction nucleotides: 10. The CDR3 has 12 residues. This CDR3 is CSGSQGLGEQFF. CDR3 bases: TGCAGCGGCTCACAGGGGTTAGGCGAGCAGTTCTTC.

The chain employs TRBV30 and TRBJ1-6; D might be TRBD1 (6 bases). V shed 0 bases and J shed 11 bases, with 11 bases lying between them. The CDR3 contains 13 residues. Per the germline V gene, CDR1 is GTSNPN and CDR2 is SVGIG (reference sequence). CDR3: CAWSVGGLTPLHF. CDR3 nucleotide sequence: TGTGCCTGGAGTGTGGGGGGGCTGACACCCCTCCACTTT.

The chain joins TRBV19 to TRBJ2-7, with 9 bases that match TRBD1. The germline V gene encodes CDR1 LNHDA and CDR2 SQIVND (reference sequence). This CDR3 is 14 amino acids long. The ends lost 5 bases at V and 5 bases at J; junction bases unmatched: 7. The CDR3 reads CASSWGTGTNEQYF. In DNA, the CDR3 is TGTGCCAGTAGTTGGGGGACAGGGACTAACGAGCAGTACTTC.

The chain carries TRBV11-3 and TRBJ2-5; D perhaps matches TRBD2 (5 bases). V lost 3 bases and J lost 3, with 11 bases in between. Germline values: CDR1 SGHNT, CDR2 YENEEA. The CDR3 is made up of 14 amino acids. This CDR3 is CASSFNWREETQYF. For the CDR3, the DNA is TGTGCCAGCAGCTTCAACTGGCGGGAAGAGACCCAGTACTTC. Combining the CDR3 with reference TRBV11-3 and TRBJ2-5 gives the whole variable domain EAGVVQSPRYKIIEKKQPVAFWCNPISGHNTLYWYLQNLGQGPELLIRYENEEAVDDSQLPKDRFSAERLKGVDSTLKIQPAELGDSAVYLCASSFNWREETQYFGPGTRLLVL.

The chain combines TRBV7-9 with TRBJ1-1; 7 nucleotides match TRBD1. The CDR3 covers 13 residues. Germline CDR1 reads SEHNR; CDR2 reads FQNEAQ (reference sequence). V lost 5 bases to trimming and J lost 8 bases; unmatched junction nucleotides: 8. The DNA for the CDR3 is TGTGCCAGCAGCGAGGGGACAGCAGGCGAAGCTTTCTTT. It translates to CASSEGTAGEAFF.

The chain employs TRBV3-1 (or the pseudogene TRBV3-2) and TRBJ2-7; 15 nucleotides agree with TRBD2. V dropped 4 bases and J dropped 6; count of bases not matched to a gene: 13. This CDR3 comprises 18 residues. CDR1 LGHDT and CDR2 YNNKEL come from the germline V gene (reference sequence). CDR3 DNA sequence: TGTGCCAGCAGCCCGGGGACTAGCGGGGGGCTCGCATCTTCCGAGCAGTACTTC. This gives the protein CASSPGTSGGLASSEQYF.

This chain links TRBV6-5 with TRBJ2-2, with a possible D match to TRBD2 (5 bases). The germline CDR1 and CDR2 sequences are MNHEY and SVGAGI. This CDR3 is 16 amino acids long. V was cut by 4 bases and J by 6 bases, with 18 bases left in between. CDR3 sequence reads: CASSSPGRWRAGELFF. The CDR3 coding sequence is TGTGCCAGCAGTTCCCCGGGAAGATGGCGGGCCGGGGAGCTGTTTTTT.

The chain joins TRBV4-1 to TRBJ2-5, with 8 bases that match TRBD2. Germline V CDR1 and CDR2: MGHRA, YSYEKL. Trimming cost V 1 base and J 5 bases; bases outside gene matches: 6. This CDR3 has 15 residues. The CDR3 sequence: CASSQVNGGVETQYF. The CDR3 DNA follows: TGCGCCAGCAGCCAAGTTAACGGGGGGGTGGAGACCCAGTACTTC.

This CDR3 is CASSLAIINEQFF. CDR3 sequence (DNA): TGTGCCAGCAGCTTGGCCATCATCAATGAGCAGTTCTTC. This chain links TRBV5-4 with TRBJ2-1, with D uncertain. The CDR3 extends over 13 amino acids. Germline V CDR1 and CDR2: SGHNT, YYREEE (reference sequence). Trimming took 0 bases from V and 6 from J, leaving 7 bases between them.

The chain joins TRBV6-1 to TRBJ1-2, with D perhaps matching TRBD1 (5 bases). The CDR3 length is 15 residues. Germline CDR1 reads MNHNS; CDR2 reads SASEGT. Between the trimmed V and J ends, which lost 1 base and 1 base, there was a span of 10 bases. As DNA, the CDR3 is TGTGCCAGCAGTGAAGGGTACGGGGGTAACTATGGCTACACCTTC. Protein product: CASSEGYGGNYGYTF.

The sample holds one count of this clone. This rearrangement joins TRBV5-8 to TRBJ1-1, with 7 bases lining up with TRBD1. Germline V CDR1 and CDR2: SGHTS, YDEGEE. V lost 6 bases to trimming and J lost 3 bases; unmatched junction nucleotides: 5. The CDR3 contains 13 residues. The CDR3 region is CASNLQGYTEAFF. CDR3 in DNA: TGTGCCAGCAACCTACAGGGGTACACTGAAGCTTTCTTT.

This clone was seen once. The chain recombines TRBV5-4 with TRBJ2-7, with 7 bases matching TRBD2. This CDR3 region has 15 residues. Trimming took 4 bases from V and 4 from J; bases not matched to a gene: 11. The germline V gene has CDR1 SGHNT and CDR2 YYREEE (reference sequence). CDR3 DNA: TGTGCCAGCAGCCAAAAGCGGGGCGGTGGTTACGAGCAGTACTTC. Its protein product is CASSQKRGGGYEQYF.

V gene TRBV5-1 combines with J gene TRBJ2-1; a weak D match, TRBD1 (6 bases). Germline CDR1 is SGHRS and CDR2 is YFSETQ. CDR3 size: 14 residues. V lost 4 bases, J lost 3 bases, and 11 bases lay in between. In nucleotides, the CDR3 is TGCGCCAGCAGCAGTCAGGGGTACTACAATGAGCAGTTCTTC. Protein product: CASSSQGYYNEQFF. The entire variable domain, with the rest obtained from reference TRBV5-1 and TRBJ2-1, is as follows: KAGVTQTPRYLIKTRGQQVTLSCSPISGHRSVSWYQQTPGQGLQFLFEYFSETQRNKGNFPGRFSGRQFSNSRSEMNVSTLELGDSALYLCASSSQGYYNEQFFGPGTRLTVL.

With regard to this clone: Additional DNA sequences in this sample encode the identical CDR3. The chain has TRBV9 and TRBJ2-2; unclear D gene. CDR1 and CDR2 (germline): SGDLS, YYNGEE. Trimming left V 0 bases short and J 6 bases short, with 6 bases between. This CDR3 has 13 amino acids. The CDR3, as DNA: TGTGCCAGCAGCGTAGGGAGTGCCGGGGAGCTGTTTTTT. Protein sequence: CASSVGSAGELFF.

V is TRBV15 and J is TRBJ2-3; tentatively, D is TRBD1 (5 bases). The CDR3 totals 15 residues. From germline, CDR1 is LNHNV and CDR2 YYDKDF (reference sequence). Deletions cut 0 bases from V and 4 bases from J, with 11 bases between. CDR3 in amino acids: CATSREGARSDTQYF. The CDR3 coding sequence is TGTGCCACCAGCAGAGAAGGGGCGAGGTCAGATACGCAGTATTTT.

The rearrangement joins TRBV7-8 to TRBJ2-7; TRBD2 matches at 9 bases. Germline CDR1 and CDR2: SGHVS and FQNEAQ. The CDR3 has 14 amino acids. Trimming cost V 7 bases and J 5 bases; bases outside gene matches: 9. The CDR3 DNA sequence: TGTGCCAGCACTCCAGCGGGAGGCGTGAACGAGCAGTACTTC. Its protein product is CASTPAGGVNEQYF.

The chain employs TRBV5-5 and TRBJ2-1; D gene uncertain. CDR3 length: 16 amino acids. The V gene's germline CDR1 is SGHKS and CDR2 YYEKEE (reference sequence). V lost 0 bases, J lost 4 bases, and 14 bases lay in between. The chain's CDR3 is CASSLAAASDYNEQFF. CDR3 in DNA: TGTGCCAGCAGCTTGGCGGCGGCCAGCGATTACAATGAGCAGTTCTTC.

The chain recombines TRBV7-6 with TRBJ1-5; a weak D match, TRBD1 (5 bases). The CDR3 loop spans 15 amino acids. CDR1 SGHVS and CDR2 FNYEAQ come from the germline V gene. The V end was cut by 0 bases, the J end by 9 bases, with 15 bases between. CDR3: CASSLASGDPVPQHF. As DNA, the CDR3 is TGTGCCAGCAGCTTAGCGAGCGGGGACCCAGTGCCCCAGCATTTT. Full variable domain (remainder filled in from reference TRBV7-6 and TRBJ1-5): GAGVSQSPRYKVTKRGQDVALRCDPISGHVSLYWYRQALGQGPEFLTYFNYEAQQDKSGLPNDRFSAERPEGSISTLTIQRTEQRDSAMYRCASSLASGDPVPQHFGDGTRLSIL.

The chain combines TRBV14 with TRBJ2-7; D perhaps matches TRBD1 (5 bases). Germline V lookup: CDR1 SGHDN, CDR2 FVKESK. The CDR3 totals 17 residues. V was shortened by 2 bases and J by 1 base, with 18 bases between the two germline ends. This CDR3 is CASSQSPGQGWSYEQYF. CDR3 sequence (DNA): TGTGCCAGCAGCCAATCCCCCGGGCAGGGTTGGTCCTACGAGCAGTACTTC.

The V and J genes are TRBV3-1 (or the pseudogene TRBV3-2) and TRBJ2-7; D unclear. The germline V and J ends were trimmed by 0 bases and 4 bases, with 16 bases remaining between them. The CDR3 length is 16 residues. Germline loops: CDR1 LGHDT, CDR2 YNNKEL (reference sequence). The CDR3 loop is CASSQDVGPEIYEQYF. Written as DNA, the CDR3 is TGTGCCAGCAGCCAAGATGTGGGCCCTGAAATTTACGAGCAGTACTTC.

The rearrangement links TRBV6-5 to TRBJ2-7; a possible D gene is TRBD1 (6 bases). The CDR3 is 13 residues long. From germline, CDR1 is MNHEY and CDR2 SVGAGI. The germline V and J ends were trimmed by 7 bases and 6 bases, with 16 bases remaining between them. The CDR3 sequence is CASISPQGGEQYF. CDR3 DNA: TGTGCCAGCATTTCCCCACAGGGCGGCGAGCAGTACTTC.

V usage is TRBV19 and J usage is TRBJ2-5; the match to TRBD2 covers 9 bases. The junction had 10 bases not matched to a gene; V was cut back by 9 bases and J by 2 bases. CDR3 length: 15 residues. Germline V gives CDR1 LNHDA, CDR2 SQIVND (reference sequence). CDR3 protein: CASQGAGGRQETQYF. The CDR3 DNA follows: TGTGCCAGCCAAGGAGCGGGGGGCCGACAAGAGACCCAGTACTTC.

The genes are TRBV27 and TRBJ2-7, with 8 positions matching TRBD2. After removal of 2 bases from V and 5 bases from J, the junction contained 11 bases not matched to a gene. This CDR3 is 16 amino acids long. Germline CDR1 and CDR2: MNHEY and SMNVEV (reference sequence). This CDR3 reads CASSLVGAGGTDEQYF. The DNA for the CDR3 is TGTGCCAGCAGTTTAGTTGGTGCGGGAGGAACCGACGAGCAGTACTTC.

The chain employs TRBV19 and TRBJ2-1; 7 bases match TRBD2. V was pared by 4 bases and J by 0 bases, with 6 bases of the junction left unmatched. Germline V CDR1 and CDR2: LNHDA, SQIVND (reference sequence). The CDR3 spans 16 residues. CDR3 sequence (DNA): TGTGCCAGTAGTACCGTGCGGGGGAGCTCCTACAATGAGCAGTTCTTC. Translating gives CASSTVRGSSYNEQFF.